Below, 18 T cell receptor beta chains from the same sample are listed, as sequenced in a study of T cells in tuberculosis. The data were produced by immunoSEQ multiplex PCR, yet TCRdb's version contains in-frame clones alone and is incomplete. The table shows some 7,900 clones, with over 90% occurring only once. Sequenced material: PBMCs. These receptors were obtained from an adult with tuberculosis.

The chain carries TRBV5-1 and TRBJ1-3; D unresolved. V lost 1 base and J lost 4, with 12 bases in between. CDR3 length equals 15 residues. Germline V CDR1 and CDR2: SGHRS, YFSETQ. CDR3 DNA: TGCGCCAGCAGCTTGTTGGGCGGGTTGGGAAACACCATATATTTT. It codes for CASSLLGGLGNTIYF. Full variable domain (rest looked up from reference TRBV5-1 and TRBJ1-3): KAGVTQTPRYLIKTRGQQVTLSCSPISGHRSVSWYQQTPGQGLQFLFEYFSETQRNKGNFPGRFSGRQFSNSRSEMNVSTLELGDSALYLCASSLLGGLGNTIYFGEGSWLTVV.

The J gene is TRBJ2-2, the V gene TRBV5-1; 7 bases match TRBD2. This CDR3 contains 14 residues. The germline V gene encodes CDR1 SGHRS and CDR2 YFSETQ. Losses at the gene ends were 3 bases for V and 7 bases for J; bases not matched to a gene: 6. The CDR3 DNA is TGCGCCAGCAGCTCCCAGCGGGGACGCGGGGAGCTGTTTTTT. Translating gives CASSSQRGRGELFF.

This clone was recorded a few times. V usage is TRBV6-5 and J usage is TRBJ1-2; D ambiguous. Trimming removed 0 bases at V and 11 bases at J, with 13 bases between. Germline V gene data show CDR1 as MNHEY and CDR2 as SVGAGI. The CDR3 is 13 amino acids. Here the CDR3 reads CASSYSTRSWYTF. For the CDR3, the DNA is TGTGCCAGCAGTTACTCGACACGTAGTTGGTACACCTTC.

The CDR3 protein is CASRIGQGAYEQFF. For the CDR3, the DNA is TGTGCCAGCAGGATCGGACAGGGGGCATATGAGCAGTTCTTC. The V call is TRBV2, the J call TRBJ2-1; 11 nucleotides line up with TRBD1. This CDR3 is built from 14 residues. The V gene's germline CDR1 is SNHLY and CDR2 FYNNEI. The junction had 6 bases not matched to a gene; V was cut back by 6 bases and J by 8 bases.

The chain joins TRBV14 to TRBJ2-1; TRBD2 aligns across 8 bases. V was clipped by 0 bases and J by 12 bases; unmatched bases: 13. Germline CDR1 and CDR2: SGHDN and FVKESK. CDR3 length: 16 amino acids. This CDR3 reads CASSQDIPGGPLGQFF. As DNA, the CDR3 is TGTGCCAGCAGCCAAGATATTCCGGGGGGGCCCCTCGGGCAGTTCTTC.

CDR3 sequence: CASSIEGTSVGYEQYF. Written as DNA, the CDR3 is TGTGCCAGTAGTATAGAAGGGACTAGCGTGGGCTACGAGCAGTACTTC. The V call is TRBV19, the J call TRBJ2-7; 10 bases fit TRBD2. With V trimmed by 0 bases and J by 3 bases, 5 bases remained unmatched. The V gene's germline CDR1 is LNHDA and CDR2 SQIVND (reference sequence). The CDR3 has 16 amino acids.

V and J are TRBV5-4 and TRBJ1-2, with D possibly matching TRBD1 (5 bases). CDR1 and CDR2 (germline): SGHNT, YYREEE (reference sequence). CDR3 size: 14 residues. V lost 6 bases to trimming and J lost 4 bases, with 16 bases between them. CDR3 amino acids: CASTEWGGSYGYTF. The CDR3 region has the DNA TGTGCCAGCACCGAATGGGGGGGAAGCTATGGCTACACCTTC.

This clone came up once. The chain couples TRBV2 to TRBJ2-3; D perhaps matches TRBD2 (5 bases). Germline CDR1 is SNHLY and CDR2 is FYNNEI. The CDR3 covers 16 residues. Between the trimmed V and J ends, which lost 6 bases and 2 bases, there was a span of 18 bases. The CDR3 DNA reads TGTGCCAGCAGCGCCCGATCTAGCAGCTACACAGATACGCAGTATTTT. Residues: CASSARSSSYTDTQYF.

This rearrangement joins TRBV5-1 to TRBJ1-2; the D gene is possibly TRBD1 (6 bases). The length of the CDR3 is 16 residues. Trimming left V 0 bases short and J 5 bases short, with 17 bases between. Germline loops: CDR1 SGHRS, CDR2 YFSETQ. The CDR3 sequence: CASSLAGHIHLYGYTF. The CDR3 DNA reads as TGCGCCAGCAGCTTGGCGGGACACATCCATCTATATGGCTACACCTTC. The variable domain in full, with the rest retrieved from reference TRBV5-1 and TRBJ1-2, is KAGVTQTPRYLIKTRGQQVTLSCSPISGHRSVSWYQQTPGQGLQFLFEYFSETQRNKGNFPGRFSGRQFSNSRSEMNVSTLELGDSALYLCASSLAGHIHLYGYTFGSGTRLTVV.

The rearrangement uses TRBV9 and TRBJ1-1, with D possibly matching TRBD1 (6 bases). Germline CDR1 and CDR2: SGDLS and YYNGEE. There are 13 residues in the CDR3. Trimming took off 3 bases at V and 6 bases at J, with 12 bases between the two ends. The CDR3, as DNA: TGTGCCAGCAGCGATACAGGGCCACCTGAAGCTTTCTTT. Translating it yields CASSDTGPPEAFF.

The J gene is TRBJ1-6, the V gene TRBV5-1; TRBD1 is a possible D gene (5 bases). Germline V gene data show CDR1 as SGHRS and CDR2 as YFSETQ. V lost 3 bases and J 7 bases, leaving 11 bases between the germline ends. The CDR3 runs 14 residues. CDR3 sequence reads: CASSWGLLNSPLHF. CDR3 DNA sequence: TGCGCCAGCAGCTGGGGACTCCTCAATTCACCCCTCCACTTT.

The CDR3 loop is CASGLAFSGANVLTF. The CDR3 DNA follows: TGCGCCAGCGGCCTAGCCTTCTCTGGGGCCAACGTCCTGACTTTC. This chain links TRBV5-1 with TRBJ2-6; tentatively, D is TRBD2 (5 bases). Deletions cut 7 bases from V and 0 bases from J, with 11 bases between. Germline V CDR1 and CDR2: SGHRS, YFSETQ. The CDR3 extends over 15 amino acids.

The rearrangement uses TRBV28 and TRBJ2-4; D might be TRBD1 (6 bases). V was clipped by 4 bases and J by 11 bases, with 18 bases between them. CDR1 MDHEN and CDR2 SYDVKM come from the germline V gene. The CDR3 spans 14 residues. CDR3 sequence reads: CASSWYRDGAVQYF. DNA of the CDR3: TGTGCCAGCAGTTGGTACAGGGATGGGGCCGTTCAGTACTTC.

This chain uses TRBV25-1 with TRBJ2-3; the match to TRBD2 covers 9 bases. Germline V gene lookup returns CDR1 MGHDK and CDR2 SYGVNS. The CDR3 extends over 17 amino acids. V was clipped by 3 bases and J by 3 bases; unmatched bases: 10. The CDR3 DNA follows: TGTGCCAGCAGTGACCCCTCACTAGCGGGCATAACAGATACGCAGTATTTT. Protein product: CASSDPSLAGITDTQYF.

This clone was picked up a small number of times. The J gene is TRBJ2-4, the V gene TRBV7-8, with D possibly matching TRBD2 (6 bases). V was shortened by 0 bases and J by 1 base, with 10 bases between the two germline ends. Germline V gene sequence: CDR1 SGHVS, CDR2 FQNEAQ. The CDR3 loop spans 16 amino acids. The chain's CDR3 is CASSLAFGGAKNIQYF. The CDR3 bases are TGTGCCAGCAGCTTAGCGTTCGGGGGTGCCAAAAACATTCAGTACTTC.

J is TRBJ2-7 and V is TRBV7-3, with 9 bases identical to TRBD2. The CDR3 is made up of 13 amino acids. J was trimmed by 6 bases and V by 1 base; bases with no gene match: 1. Germline V lookup: CDR1 SGHTA, CDR2 FQGTGA. The CDR3 DNA is TGTGCCAGCAGCTTAATACTAGCGGGCGAGCAGTACTTC. Amino acids: CASSLILAGEQYF.

The chain employs TRBV25-1 and TRBJ2-7, with D uncertain. Germline V gene lookup returns CDR1 MGHDK and CDR2 SYGVNS. The CDR3 is 13 amino acids. Trimming removed 0 bases from V and 2 bases from J, with 5 bases in between. CDR3 sequence reads: CASSEYSPYEQYF. The CDR3 DNA is TGTGCCAGCAGTGAATATAGTCCCTACGAGCAGTACTTC.

CDR3 protein: CASSQWTPERYTF. The DNA for the CDR3 is TGTGCCAGCAGCCAATGGACTCCTGAGAGGTACACCTTC. The V gene is TRBV11-2, the J gene TRBJ1-2; D is uncertain. The germline V gene encodes CDR1 SGHAT and CDR2 FQNNGV. The germline V and J ends were trimmed by 5 bases and 11 bases, with 18 bases remaining between them. This CDR3 is 13 amino acids long.